These 13 T cell receptor beta chains came from one sample sequenced in a study of blood T cell repertoires in COVID-19. Assay: immunoSEQ multiplex PCR; the TCRdb copy retains only in-frame clones and omits some. The sample records roughly 330,000 clones, around 90% being singletons. Source material: peripheral blood. The receptor set was obtained from a man younger than 30 who had recovered from COVID-19.

This rearrangement joins TRBV6-6 to TRBJ2-2; D may be TRBD2 (5 bases). CDR1 and CDR2 from the germline V gene are MNHNY and SVGAGI (reference sequence). Trimming took 5 bases from V and 1 from J, leaving 20 bases between them. The CDR3 sequence is 18 residues long. The CDR3 DNA reads TGTGCCAGCAGTCCCTTCGTGGGTGGTGGGAGGAACACCGGGGAGCTGTTTTTT. Protein sequence: CASSPFVGGGRNTGELFF.

This chain links TRBV14 with TRBJ2-1; D remains ambiguous. CDR1 is SGHDN, CDR2 FVKESK, per germline. With 0 bases removed from V and 7 bases from J, the gap between germline ends came to 7 bases. The CDR3 is 13 amino acids. CDR3 region: CASSQDLENEQFF. For the CDR3, the DNA is TGTGCCAGCAGCCAAGATCTAGAGAATGAGCAGTTCTTC.

This rearrangement joins TRBV7-8 to TRBJ2-7; TRBD1 agrees at 8 bases. Germline CDR1 SGHVS, CDR2 FQNEAQ. After removal of 1 base from V and 3 bases from J, the junction contained 5 bases not matched to a gene. This CDR3 region has 15 residues. CDR3 sequence (DNA): TGTGCCAGCAGCTTAGTTCAGGGGGCTGTCTACGAGCAGTACTTC. It specifies CASSLVQGAVYEQYF.

The rearrangement uses TRBV27 and TRBJ2-1; 9 nucleotides line up with TRBD2. Trimming cost V 2 bases and J 14 bases; bases outside gene matches: 7. The length of the CDR3 is 13 residues. Germline V gives CDR1 MNHEY, CDR2 SMNVEV (reference sequence). CDR3 bases: TGTGCCAGCAGTTTAAGTAGCGGGAGAGGGAAGTTCTTC. This sequence encodes CASSLSSGRGKFF.

The chain is built from TRBV6-1 and TRBJ1-1, with TRBD1 matching over 11 bases. V shed 1 base and J 6 bases; nucleotides not matched to a gene: 4. In germline, CDR1 is MNHNS, CDR2 SASEGT. This CDR3 is 15 amino acids long. CDR3 amino acids: CASSEGTGGRSEAFF. The CDR3 DNA reads as TGTGCCAGCAGTGAAGGGACAGGGGGCAGGTCTGAAGCTTTCTTT.

The rearrangement uses TRBV7-9 and TRBJ2-7; TRBD2 matches at 13 bases. The germline V gene encodes CDR1 SEHNR and CDR2 FQNEAQ (reference sequence). Trimming removed 5 bases from V and 3 bases from J; junction bases left unmatched: 4. CDR3 length: 15 amino acids. CDR3 in amino acids: CASSGGLAGNYEQYF. In DNA, the CDR3 is TGTGCCAGCAGCGGGGGACTAGCGGGAAACTACGAGCAGTACTTC. Full variable domain (remainder filled in from reference TRBV7-9 and TRBJ2-7): DTGVSQNPRHKITKRGQNVTFRCDPISEHNRLYWYRQTLGQGPEFLTYFQNEAQLEKSRLLSDRFSAERPKGSFSTLEIQRTEQGDSAMYLCASSGGLAGNYEQYFGPGTRLTVT.

The chain recombines TRBV5-8 with TRBJ1-5, with a possible D match to TRBD1 (5 bases). The CDR3 covers 15 residues. Germline V lookup: CDR1 SGHTS, CDR2 YDEGEE. Trimming cost V 0 bases and J 3 bases, with 10 bases left between them. In DNA form, the CDR3 reads TGTGCCAGCAGCTTGGAGGGGATCAACAATCAGCCCCAGCATTTT. This gives the protein CASSLEGINNQPQHF.

This sequence joins TRBV4-2 and TRBJ1-3; D remains unclear. The CDR3 consists of 16 residues. V lost 0 bases to trimming and J lost 3 bases, with 12 bases between them. The V gene's germline CDR1 is LGHNA and CDR2 YNFKEQ. The chain's CDR3 is CASSQDRSEHGNTIYF. DNA for the CDR3: TGTGCCAGCAGCCAAGACAGGTCCGAACATGGAAACACCATATATTTT.

V and J are TRBV7-9 and TRBJ1-5, with D possibly TRBD1 on 6 matching bases. The CDR3 spans 15 residues. The V and J ends lost 5 bases and 3 bases respectively, with 14 bases between them. The germline gives CDR1 SEHNR, CDR2 FQNEAQ (reference sequence). CDR3 DNA: TGTGCCAGCAGCCTACTGGGGGGGGCCAATCAGCCCCAGCATTTT. As protein: CASSLLGGANQPQHF.

The chain uses TRBV27 and TRBJ2-5; TRBD2 matches 15 bases. Germline lookup yields CDR1 MNHEY and CDR2 SMNVEV (reference sequence). The CDR3 loop spans 17 amino acids. Trimming cost V 4 bases and J 5 bases; bases outside gene matches: 8. The CDR3, as DNA: TGTGCCAGCAGTTGGGGACTAGCGGGGGGTAGGGAGGAGACCCAGTACTTC. Translation gives CASSWGLAGGREETQYF.

The V and J genes are TRBV7-6 and TRBJ2-3, with 9 bases that match TRBD1. This CDR3 is 16 amino acids long. Germline values: CDR1 SGHVS, CDR2 FNYEAQ. V dropped 4 bases and J dropped 6; count of bases not matched to a gene: 11. CDR3 amino acids: CASSYDGTGSGDTQYF. CDR3 coding DNA: TGTGCCAGCAGCTACGACGGGACAGGGTCCGGCGATACGCAGTATTTT.

CDR3 sequence (DNA): TGCGCCAGCAGCAAAGAGCCGGGGGGACCCTCCTACAATGAGCAGTTCTTC. Its protein is CASSKEPGGPSYNEQFF. The genes are TRBV5-1 and TRBJ2-1; TRBD2 agrees at 7 bases. The germline gives CDR1 SGHRS, CDR2 YFSETQ. The CDR3 spans 17 residues. V lost 4 bases to trimming and J lost 0 bases; unmatched junction nucleotides: 10.

The chain recombines TRBV7-9 with TRBJ1-2; 7 bases are shared with TRBD1. CDR1 is SEHNR, CDR2 FQNEAQ, per germline (reference sequence). This CDR3 is 14 amino acids long. Trimming removed 1 base from V and 6 bases from J; junction bases left unmatched: 5. In DNA, the CDR3 is TGTGCCAGCAGCTTAGAAGACAGGGACAATGGCTACACCTTC. Residues: CASSLEDRDNGYTF.